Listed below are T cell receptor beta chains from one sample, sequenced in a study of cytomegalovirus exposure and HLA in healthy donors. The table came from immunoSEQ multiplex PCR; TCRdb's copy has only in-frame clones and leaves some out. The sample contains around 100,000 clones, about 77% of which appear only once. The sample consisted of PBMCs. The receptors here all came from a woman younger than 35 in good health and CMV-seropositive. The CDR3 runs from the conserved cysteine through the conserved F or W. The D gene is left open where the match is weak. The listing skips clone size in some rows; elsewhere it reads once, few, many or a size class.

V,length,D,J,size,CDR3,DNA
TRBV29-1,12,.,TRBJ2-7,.,CSVWTIAYEQYF,TGCAGCGTTTGGACAATCGCCTACGAGCAGTACTTC
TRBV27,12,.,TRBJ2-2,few,CASSPFPGELFF,TGTGCCAGCAGTCCATTTCCCGGGGAGCTGTTTTTT
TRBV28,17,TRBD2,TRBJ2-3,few,CASSNLAGTGDTDTQYF,TGTGCCAGCAGTAACCTAGCGGGAACGGGGGACACAGATACGCAGTATTTT
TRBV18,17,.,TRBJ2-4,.,CASSPHPGQTYQNIQYF,TGTGCCAGCTCACCACACCCGGGACAAACATACCAAAACATTCAGTACTTC
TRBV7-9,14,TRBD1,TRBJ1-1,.,CASSKDRGGTEAFF,TGTGCCAGCAGCAAGGACAGGGGAGGTACTGAAGCTTTCTTT
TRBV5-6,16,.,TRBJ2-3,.,CASSFGLRGSTDTQYF,TGTGCCAGCAGCTTCGGTCTGCGGGGAAGCACAGATACGCAGTATTTT
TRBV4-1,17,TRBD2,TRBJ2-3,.,CASSQDFGGGAVDTQYF,TGCGCCAGCAGCCAAGATTTCGGCGGGGGGGCTGTAGATACGCAGTATTTT
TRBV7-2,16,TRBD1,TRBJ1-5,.,CASSPHGTGGFQPQHF,TGTGCCAGCAGCCCCCACGGGACAGGGGGCTTTCAGCCCCAGCATTTT
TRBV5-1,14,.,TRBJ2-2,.,CASNPDRGTGELFF,TGCGCCAGCAACCCGGACAGAGGGACCGGGGAGCTGTTTTTT
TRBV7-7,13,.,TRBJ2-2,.,CASSYQGPGELFF,TGTGCCAGCAGCTACCAGGGTCCCGGGGAGCTGTTTTTT
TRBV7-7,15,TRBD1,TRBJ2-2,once,CASSRTGSSSGELFF,TGTGCCAGCAGCCGGACAGGCTCCTCCTCAGGGGAGCTGTTTTTT
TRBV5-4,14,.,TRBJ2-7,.,CASSWDAGTHEQYF,TGTGCCAGCAGCTGGGATGCGGGAACCCACGAGCAGTACTTC
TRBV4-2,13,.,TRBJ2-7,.,CASSQEDSYEQYF,TGTGCCAGCAGCCAGGAGGACTCCTACGAGCAGTACTTC
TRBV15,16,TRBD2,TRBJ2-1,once,CATSRDGGGADNEQFF,TGTGCCACCAGCAGAGATGGCGGGGGGGCCGACAATGAGCAGTTCTTC
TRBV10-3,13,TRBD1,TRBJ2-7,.,CATRQGASYEQYF,TGTGCCACCCGACAGGGGGCTTCCTACGAGCAGTACTTC
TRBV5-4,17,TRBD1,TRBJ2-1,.,CASSPGQGVLSYNEQFF,TGTGCCAGCAGCCCGGGCCAGGGGGTACTCTCCTACAATGAGCAGTTCTTC
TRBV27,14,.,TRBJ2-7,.,CASSPRGGSYEQYF,TGTGCCAGCAGCCCACGAGGGGGCTCCTACGAGCAGTACTTC
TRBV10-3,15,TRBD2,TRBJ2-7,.,CAISESAGEWYEQYF,TGTGCCATCAGTGAGTCGGCGGGAGAGTGGTACGAGCAGTACTTC
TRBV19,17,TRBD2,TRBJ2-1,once,CASSIVLAGGSRNEQFF,TGTGCCAGTAGTATAGTACTAGCGGGGGGGTCTAGGAATGAGCAGTTCTTC
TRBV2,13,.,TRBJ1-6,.,CASSEAYVAPLHF,TGTGCCAGCAGTGAAGCGTATGTAGCACCCCTCCACTTT
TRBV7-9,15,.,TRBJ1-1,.,CASSSPGQRNTEAFF,TGTGCCAGCAGCTCCCCGGGACAACGGAACACTGAAGCTTTCTTT
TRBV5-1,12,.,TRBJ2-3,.,CASSWIADTQYF,TGCGCCAGCAGCTGGATAGCGGATACGCAGTATTTT
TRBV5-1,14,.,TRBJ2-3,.,CASSFNTVTDTQYF,TGCGCCAGCAGCTTCAATACGGTGACAGATACGCAGTATTTT
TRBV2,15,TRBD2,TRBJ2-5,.,CASRTSGTGQETQYF,TGTGCCAGCAGGACTAGCGGGACTGGACAAGAGACCCAGTACTTC
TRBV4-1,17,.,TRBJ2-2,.,CASSQEWLVMATGELFF,TGCGCCAGCAGCCAAGAATGGCTAGTCATGGCGACCGGGGAGCTGTTTTTT
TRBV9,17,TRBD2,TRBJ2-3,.,CASSVGSGRAGTDTRYF,TGTGCCAGCAGCGTGGGTAGCGGGAGGGCCGGAACAGATACGCGGTATTTT
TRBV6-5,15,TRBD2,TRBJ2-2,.,CASSLTSGDTGELFF,TGTGCCAGCAGTTTGACTAGCGGAGACACCGGGGAGCTGTTTTTT